This TCR beta chain was documented in a study of beta chain features in type 1 diabetes. The V gene's germline CDR1 is LGHNA and CDR2 YSLEER. Germline trimming cut 1 base from V and 5 bases from J; bases unmatched to any gene: 9. This CDR3 has 17 amino acids. The authors reverse transcribed all of the isolated RNA, so sequencing captured expressed TCRB transcripts. Here immunoSEQ multiplex PCR was the method, and the copy in TCRdb shows in-frame clones only, minus some. Of 200,000 to 250,000 clones in the sample, around 65% were seen once. This clonotype was sampled from a man between 25 and 39 years old in good health. What was sequenced was naive CD4+ T cells from blood. This chain uses TRBV4-3 with TRBJ2-3, with 10 bases aligning to TRBD2. In DNA, the CDR3 is TGCGCCAGCAGCCAAGTCGTGCTAGCGGGAGTGGTAGATACGCAGTATTTT. Translation gives CASSQVVLAGVVDTQYF.